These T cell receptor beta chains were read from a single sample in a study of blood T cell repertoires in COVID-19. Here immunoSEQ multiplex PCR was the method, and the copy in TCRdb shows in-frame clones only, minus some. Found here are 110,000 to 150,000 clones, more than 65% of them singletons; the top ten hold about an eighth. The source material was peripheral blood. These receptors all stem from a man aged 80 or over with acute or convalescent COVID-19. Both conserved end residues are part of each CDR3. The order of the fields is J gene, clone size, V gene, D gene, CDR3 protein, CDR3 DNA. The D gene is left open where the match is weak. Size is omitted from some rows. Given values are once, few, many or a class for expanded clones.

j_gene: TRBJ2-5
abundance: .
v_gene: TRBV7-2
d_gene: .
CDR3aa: CASSGSSQETQYF
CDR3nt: TGTGCCAGCAGCGGTAGCTCCCAAGAGACCCAGTACTTC

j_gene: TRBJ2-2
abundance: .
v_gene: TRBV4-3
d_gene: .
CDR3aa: CASSQDPGNTGELFF
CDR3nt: TGCGCCAGCAGCCAAGACCCAGGGAACACCGGGGAGCTGTTTTTT

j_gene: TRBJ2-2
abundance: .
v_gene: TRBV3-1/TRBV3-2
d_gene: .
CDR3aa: CASSQEKMTNTGELFF
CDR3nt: TGTGCCAGCAGCCAAGAGAAAATGACTAACACCGGGGAGCTGTTTTTT

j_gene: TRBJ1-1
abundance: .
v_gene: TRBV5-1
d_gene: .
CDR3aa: CASSRLLTGLTSDTEAFF
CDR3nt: TGCGCCAGCAGTCGATTATTGACAGGTTTGACCTCTGACACTGAAGCTTTCTTT

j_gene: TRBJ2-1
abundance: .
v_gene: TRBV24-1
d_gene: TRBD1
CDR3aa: CATGQGTYNEQFF
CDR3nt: TGTGCCACCGGACAGGGCACCTACAATGAGCAGTTCTTC

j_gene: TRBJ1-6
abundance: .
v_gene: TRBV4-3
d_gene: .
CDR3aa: CASSRDYDNSPLHF
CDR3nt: TGCGCCAGCAGCCGGGACTATGATAATTCACCCCTCCACTTT

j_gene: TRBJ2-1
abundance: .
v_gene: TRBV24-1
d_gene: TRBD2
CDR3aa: CATSDRGAGSSYNEQFF
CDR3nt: TGTGCCACCAGTGATCGAGGAGCGGGGAGCTCCTACAATGAGCAGTTCTTC

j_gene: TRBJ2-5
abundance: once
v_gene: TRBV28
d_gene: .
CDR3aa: CASKVGGAVETQYF
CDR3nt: TGTGCCAGCAAGGTCGGGGGAGCGGTCGAGACCCAGTACTTC

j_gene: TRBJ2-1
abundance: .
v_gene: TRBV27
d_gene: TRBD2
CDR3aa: CASSWGGIGGALFF
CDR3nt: TGTGCCAGCAGTTGGGGAGGTATCGGGGGGGCTCTGTTCTTC

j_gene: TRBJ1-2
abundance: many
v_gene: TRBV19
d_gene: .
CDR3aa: CASSGGANYGYTF
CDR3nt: TGTGCCAGTAGTGGCGGGGCTAACTATGGCTACACCTTC

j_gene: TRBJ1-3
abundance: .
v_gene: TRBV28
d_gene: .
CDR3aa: CASKSTRAIKRNTIYF
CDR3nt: TGTGCCAGCAAATCAACCAGGGCCATTAAAAGAAACACCATATATTTT

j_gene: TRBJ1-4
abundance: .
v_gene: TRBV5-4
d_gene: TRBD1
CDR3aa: CASSSRQGGEKLFF
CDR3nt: TGTGCCAGCAGCTCCCGACAGGGTGGTGAAAAACTGTTTTTT

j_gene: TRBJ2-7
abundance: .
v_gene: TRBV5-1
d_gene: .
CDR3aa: CARKSPPDSYEQYF
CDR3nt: TGCGCCAGGAAATCTCCTCCGGACAGCTACGAGCAGTACTTC

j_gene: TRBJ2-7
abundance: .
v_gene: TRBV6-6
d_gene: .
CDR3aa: CASMLSSGGTYEQYF
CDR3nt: TGTGCCAGCATGCTATCGTCAGGGGGGACCTACGAGCAGTACTTC

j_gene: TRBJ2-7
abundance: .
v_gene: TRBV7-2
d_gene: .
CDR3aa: CASSVGTLSYEQYF
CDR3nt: TGTGCCAGCAGCGTCGGGACACTCTCCTACGAGCAGTACTTC

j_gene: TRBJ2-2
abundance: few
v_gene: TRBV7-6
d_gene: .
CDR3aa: CASSLVMPGGTNTGELFF
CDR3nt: TGTGCCAGCAGCTTAGTGATGCCTGGCGGGACGAACACCGGGGAGCTGTTTTTT

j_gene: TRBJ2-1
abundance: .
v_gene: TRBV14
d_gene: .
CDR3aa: CASSQDRQVYNEQFF
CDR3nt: TGTGCCAGCAGCCAAGATCGGCAGGTTTACAATGAGCAGTTCTTC

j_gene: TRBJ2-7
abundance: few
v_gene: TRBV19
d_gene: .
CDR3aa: CASSIQGSFSYEQYF
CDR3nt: TGTGCCAGTAGTATTCAGGGGAGTTTCTCCTACGAGCAGTACTTC

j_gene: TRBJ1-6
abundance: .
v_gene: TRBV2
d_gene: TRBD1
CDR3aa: CASSEAEGTGWTPLHF
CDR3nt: TGTGCCAGCAGTGAAGCGGAGGGGACAGGGTGGACACCCCTCCACTTT

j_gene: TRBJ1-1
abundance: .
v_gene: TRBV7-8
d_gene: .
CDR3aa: CASSLAAGGKAFF
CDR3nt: TGTGCCAGCAGCTTAGCTGCGGGGGGAAAGGCTTTCTTT

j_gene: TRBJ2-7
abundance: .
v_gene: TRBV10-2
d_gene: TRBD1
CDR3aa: CASTPGQGGPSRSYEQYF
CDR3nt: TGCGCCAGCACCCCGGGACAGGGAGGGCCTAGTAGGTCCTACGAGCAGTACTTC

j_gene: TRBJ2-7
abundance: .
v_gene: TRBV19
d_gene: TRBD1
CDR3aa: CASSIKGQGASYEQYF
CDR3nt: TGTGCCAGTAGTATAAAGGGACAGGGGGCATCCTACGAGCAGTACTTC

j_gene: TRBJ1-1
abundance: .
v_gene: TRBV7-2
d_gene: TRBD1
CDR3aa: CASSFAGTANTEAFF
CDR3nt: TGTGCCAGCAGCTTCGCCGGGACAGCGAACACTGAAGCTTTCTTT

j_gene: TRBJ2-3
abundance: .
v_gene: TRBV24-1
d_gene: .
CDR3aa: CATSLGGSTDTQYF
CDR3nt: TGTGCCACCAGCCTAGGGGGTAGCACAGATACGCAGTATTTT

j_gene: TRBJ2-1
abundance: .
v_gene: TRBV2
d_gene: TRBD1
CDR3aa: CASSEGGQGRDNEQFF
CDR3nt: TGTGCCAGCAGTGAGGGGGGACAGGGGAGGGACAATGAGCAGTTCTTC

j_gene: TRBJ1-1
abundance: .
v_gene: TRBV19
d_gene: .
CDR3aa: CASSLYMNTEAFF
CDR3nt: TGTGCCAGTAGTTTGTATATGAACACTGAAGCTTTCTTT

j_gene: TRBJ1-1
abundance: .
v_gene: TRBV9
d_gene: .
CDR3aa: CASSVSGGFTEAFF
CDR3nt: TGTGCCAGCAGCGTTTCCGGGGGGTTCACCGAAGCTTTCTTT

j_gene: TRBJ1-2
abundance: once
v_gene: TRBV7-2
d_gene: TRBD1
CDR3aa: CASSAGGGTGERRDGYTF
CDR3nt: TGTGCCAGCAGCGCCGGGGGCGGGACAGGGGAGCGACGTGATGGCTACACCTTC

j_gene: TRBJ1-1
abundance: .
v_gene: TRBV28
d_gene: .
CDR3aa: CAGGGGDTEAFF
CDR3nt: TGTGCCGGTGGGGGGGGAGACACTGAAGCTTTCTTT

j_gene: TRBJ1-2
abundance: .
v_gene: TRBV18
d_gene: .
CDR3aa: CASSPGSYGGYTF
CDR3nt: TGTGCCAGCTCACCAGGTTCCTATGGTGGCTACACCTTC

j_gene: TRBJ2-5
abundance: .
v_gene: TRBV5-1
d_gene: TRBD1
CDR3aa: CASSPGTGGKETQYF
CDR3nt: TGCGCCAGCAGTCCCGGGACAGGGGGAAAAGAGACCCAGTACTTC

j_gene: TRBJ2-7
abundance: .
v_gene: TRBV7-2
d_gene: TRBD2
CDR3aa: CASSWRVNSGGAQFYEQYF
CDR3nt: TGTGCCAGCAGCTGGAGGGTGAATAGCGGGGGGGCCCAATTTTACGAGCAGTACTTC

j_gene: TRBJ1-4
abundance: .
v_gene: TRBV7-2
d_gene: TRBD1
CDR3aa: CASTFQGTGGDTNEKLFF
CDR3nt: TGTGCCAGCACTTTTCAAGGGACAGGGGGCGATACTAATGAAAAACTGTTTTTT

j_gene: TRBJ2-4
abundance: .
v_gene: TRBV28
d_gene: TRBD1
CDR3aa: CASSRQGVGKNIQYF
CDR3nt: TGTGCCAGCAGTCGACAGGGGGTCGGCAAAAACATTCAGTACTTC

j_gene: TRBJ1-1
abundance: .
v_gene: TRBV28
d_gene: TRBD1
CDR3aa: CASSSDRDSNTEAFF
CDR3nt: TGTGCCAGCAGTTCCGACCGGGACAGCAACACTGAAGCTTTCTTT

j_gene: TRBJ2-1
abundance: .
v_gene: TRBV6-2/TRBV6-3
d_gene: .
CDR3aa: CASSARDTVSYNEQFF
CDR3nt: TGTGCCAGCAGTGCGAGGGACACTGTCTCCTACAATGAGCAGTTCTTC

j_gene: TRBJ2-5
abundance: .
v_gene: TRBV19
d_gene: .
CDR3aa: CASSIRTGSPQNDQYF
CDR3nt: TGTGCCAGTAGTATAAGGACGGGGAGTCCTCAGAATGACCAGTACTTC

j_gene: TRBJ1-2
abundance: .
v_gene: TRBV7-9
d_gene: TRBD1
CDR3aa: CASSLAGTGGSGYTF
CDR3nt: TGTGCCAGCAGCTTAGCCGGGACAGGGGGCTCTGGCTACACCTTC

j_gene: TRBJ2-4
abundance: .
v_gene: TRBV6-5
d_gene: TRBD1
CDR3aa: CASRTGTGDNIQYF
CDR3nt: TGTGCCAGCAGAACCGGGACAGGGGACAACATTCAGTACTTC

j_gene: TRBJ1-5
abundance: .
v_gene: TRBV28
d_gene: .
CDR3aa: CASSFRGGGNQPQHF
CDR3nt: TGTGCCAGCAGTTTCCGGGGGGGAGGCAATCAGCCCCAGCATTTT

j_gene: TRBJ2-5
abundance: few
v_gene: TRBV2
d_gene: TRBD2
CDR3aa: CASSGRGGLETQYF
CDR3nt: TGTGCCAGCAGTGGGCGGGGGGGACTGGAGACCCAGTACTTC

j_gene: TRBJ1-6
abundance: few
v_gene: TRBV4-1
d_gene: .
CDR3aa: CASSEGHYNSPLHF
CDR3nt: TGCGCCAGCAGCGAAGGTCACTATAATTCACCCCTCCACTTT

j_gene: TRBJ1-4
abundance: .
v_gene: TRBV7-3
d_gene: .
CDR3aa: CASSPSGGTNEKLFF
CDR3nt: TGTGCCAGCAGCCCATCGGGGGGAACTAATGAAAAACTGTTTTTT

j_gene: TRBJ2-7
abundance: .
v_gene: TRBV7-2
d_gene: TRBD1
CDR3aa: CASSPAGQGGPHEQYF
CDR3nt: TGTGCCAGCAGCCCGGCGGGACAGGGGGGGCCCCACGAGCAGTACTTC

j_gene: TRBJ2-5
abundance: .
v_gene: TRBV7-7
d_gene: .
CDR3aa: CASSLVATRGVTQYF
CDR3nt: TGTGCCAGCAGCTTAGTGGCGACGAGAGGTGTGACCCAGTACTTC

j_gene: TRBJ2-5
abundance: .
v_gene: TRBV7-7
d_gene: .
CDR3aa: CASSRDRETQYF
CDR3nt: TGTGCCAGCAGCCGAGACAGAGAGACCCAGTACTTC

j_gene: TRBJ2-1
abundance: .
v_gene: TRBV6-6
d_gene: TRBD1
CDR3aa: CASRKGTGGYEQFF
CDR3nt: TGTGCCAGCAGGAAGGGGACAGGGGGGTATGAGCAGTTCTTC

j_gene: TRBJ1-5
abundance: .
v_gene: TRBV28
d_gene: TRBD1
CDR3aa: CASQTGGAFQPQHF
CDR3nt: TGTGCCAGCCAAACAGGGGGCGCCTTTCAGCCCCAGCATTTT

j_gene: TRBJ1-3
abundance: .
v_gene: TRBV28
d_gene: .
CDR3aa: CASSPGRVPSSGNTIYF
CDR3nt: TGTGCCAGCAGCCCAGGCAGGGTCCCAAGCTCTGGAAACACCATATATTTT

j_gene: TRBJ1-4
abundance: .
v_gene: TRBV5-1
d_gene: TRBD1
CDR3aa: CASSLHRGDGRKLFF
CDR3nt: TGCGCCAGCAGCTTGCACAGGGGTGACGGAAGAAAACTGTTTTTT